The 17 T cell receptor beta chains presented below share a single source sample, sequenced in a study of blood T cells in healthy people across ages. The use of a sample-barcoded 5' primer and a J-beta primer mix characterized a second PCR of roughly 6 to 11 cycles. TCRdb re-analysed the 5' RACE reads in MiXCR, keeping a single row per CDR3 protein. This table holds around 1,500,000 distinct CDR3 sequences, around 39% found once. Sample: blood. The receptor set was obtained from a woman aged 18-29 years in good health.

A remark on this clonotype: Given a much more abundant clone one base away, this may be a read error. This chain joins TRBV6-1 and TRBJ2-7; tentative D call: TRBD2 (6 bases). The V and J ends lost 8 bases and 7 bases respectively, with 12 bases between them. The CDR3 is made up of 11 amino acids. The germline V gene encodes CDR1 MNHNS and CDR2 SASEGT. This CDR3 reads CASGTYHEQYF. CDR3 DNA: TGTGCCAGCGGGACTTATCATGAGCAGTACTTC.

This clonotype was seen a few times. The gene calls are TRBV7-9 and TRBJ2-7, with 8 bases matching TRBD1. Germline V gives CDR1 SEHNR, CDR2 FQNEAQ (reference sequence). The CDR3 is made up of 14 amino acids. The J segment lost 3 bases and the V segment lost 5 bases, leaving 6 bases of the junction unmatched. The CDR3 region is CASSLTGENYEQYF. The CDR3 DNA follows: TGTGCCAGCAGCCTGACAGGGGAGAACTACGAGCAGTACTTC.

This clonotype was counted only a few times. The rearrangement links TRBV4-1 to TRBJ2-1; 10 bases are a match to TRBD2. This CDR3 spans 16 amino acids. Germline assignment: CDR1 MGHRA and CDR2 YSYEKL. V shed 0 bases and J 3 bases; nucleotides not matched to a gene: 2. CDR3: CASSQELAGLYNEQFF. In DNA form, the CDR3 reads TGCGCCAGCAGCCAAGAACTAGCGGGGCTCTACAATGAGCAGTTCTTC.

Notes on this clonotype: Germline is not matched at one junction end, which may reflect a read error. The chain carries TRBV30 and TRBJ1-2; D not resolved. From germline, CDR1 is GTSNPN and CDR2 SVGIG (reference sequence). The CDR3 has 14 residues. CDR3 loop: CAWRPTGANHGYTF. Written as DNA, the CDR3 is TGTGCCTGGAGACCGACGGGAGCTAACCATGGCTACACCTTC.

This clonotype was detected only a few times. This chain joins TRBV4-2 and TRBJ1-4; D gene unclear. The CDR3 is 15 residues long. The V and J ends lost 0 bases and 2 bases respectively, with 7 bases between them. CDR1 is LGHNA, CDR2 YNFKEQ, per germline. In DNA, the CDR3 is TGTGCCAGCAGCCAAGACCTCAACACTAATGAAAAACTGTTTTTT. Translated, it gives CASSQDLNTNEKLFF.

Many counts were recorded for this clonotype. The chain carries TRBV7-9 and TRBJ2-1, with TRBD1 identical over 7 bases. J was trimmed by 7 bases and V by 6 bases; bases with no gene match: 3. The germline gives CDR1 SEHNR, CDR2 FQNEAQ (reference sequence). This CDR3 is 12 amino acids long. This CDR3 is CASSSQGNEQFF. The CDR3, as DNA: TGTGCCAGCAGTTCACAGGGGAATGAGCAGTTCTTC. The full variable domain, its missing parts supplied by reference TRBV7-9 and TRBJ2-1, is DTGVSQNPRHKITKRGQNVTFRCDPISEHNRLYWYRQTLGQGPEFLTYFQNEAQLEKSRLLSDRFSAERPKGSFSTLEIQRTEQGDSAMYLCASSSQGNEQFFGPGTRLTVL.

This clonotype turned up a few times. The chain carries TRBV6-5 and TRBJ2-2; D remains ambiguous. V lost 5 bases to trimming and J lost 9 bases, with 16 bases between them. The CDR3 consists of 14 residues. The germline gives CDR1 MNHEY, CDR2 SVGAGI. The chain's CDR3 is CASSPSRSTRELFF. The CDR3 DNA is TGTGCCAGCAGTCCTTCCCGTTCGACGCGGGAGCTGTTTTTT.

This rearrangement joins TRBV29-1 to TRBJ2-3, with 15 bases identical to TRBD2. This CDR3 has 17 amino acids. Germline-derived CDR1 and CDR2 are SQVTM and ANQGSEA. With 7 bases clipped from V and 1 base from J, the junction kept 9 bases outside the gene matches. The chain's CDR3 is CSALGLAGGVGTDTQYF. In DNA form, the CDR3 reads TGCAGCGCCCTGGGACTAGCGGGGGGAGTTGGCACAGATACGCAGTATTTT.

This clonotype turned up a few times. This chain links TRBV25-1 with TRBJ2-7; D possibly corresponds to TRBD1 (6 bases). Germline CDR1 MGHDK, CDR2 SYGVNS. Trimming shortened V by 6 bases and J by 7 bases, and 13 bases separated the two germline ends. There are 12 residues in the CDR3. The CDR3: CASRKTRGEQYF. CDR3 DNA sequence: TGTGCCAGCAGGAAAACCAGGGGAGAGCAGTACTTC.

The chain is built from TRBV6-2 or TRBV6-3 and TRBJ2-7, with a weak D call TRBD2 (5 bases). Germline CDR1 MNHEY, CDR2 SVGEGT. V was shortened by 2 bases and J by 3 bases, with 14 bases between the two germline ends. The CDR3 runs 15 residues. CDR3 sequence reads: CASSYVLSSSYEQYF. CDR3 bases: TGTGCCAGCAGTTACGTCCTATCTAGCAGCTACGAGCAGTACTTC.

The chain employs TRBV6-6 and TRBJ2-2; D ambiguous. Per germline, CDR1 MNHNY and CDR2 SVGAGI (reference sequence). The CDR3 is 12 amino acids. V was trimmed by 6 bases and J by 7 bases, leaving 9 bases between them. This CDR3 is CASRGESGELFF. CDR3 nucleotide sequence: TGTGCCAGCAGGGGCGAAAGCGGGGAGCTGTTTTTT.

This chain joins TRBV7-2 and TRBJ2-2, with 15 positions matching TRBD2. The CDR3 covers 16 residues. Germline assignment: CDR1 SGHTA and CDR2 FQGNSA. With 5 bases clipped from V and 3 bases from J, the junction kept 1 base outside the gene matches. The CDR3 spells CASSGTSGRYTGELFF. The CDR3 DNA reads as TGTGCCAGCAGCGGGACTAGCGGGAGGTACACCGGGGAGCTGTTTTTT.

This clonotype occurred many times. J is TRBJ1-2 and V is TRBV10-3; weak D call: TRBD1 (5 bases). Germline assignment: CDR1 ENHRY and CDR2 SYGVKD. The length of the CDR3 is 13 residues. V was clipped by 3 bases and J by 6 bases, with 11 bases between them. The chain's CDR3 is CAISDPGGDGYTF. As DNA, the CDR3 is TGTGCCATCAGTGACCCGGGGGGTGATGGCTACACCTTC.

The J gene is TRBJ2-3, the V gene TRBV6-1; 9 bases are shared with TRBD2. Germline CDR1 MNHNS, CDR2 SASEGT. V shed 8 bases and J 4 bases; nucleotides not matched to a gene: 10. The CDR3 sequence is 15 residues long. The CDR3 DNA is TGTGCCAGCGTCTCGGCGGGGGGGCTATCAGATACGCAGTATTTT. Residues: CASVSAGGLSDTQYF.

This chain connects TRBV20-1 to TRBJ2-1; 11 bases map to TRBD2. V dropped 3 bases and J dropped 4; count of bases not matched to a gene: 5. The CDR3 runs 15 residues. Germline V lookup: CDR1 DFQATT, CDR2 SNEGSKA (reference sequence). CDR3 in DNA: TGCAGTGCTAGCCAGGGACTAGCGGATTACAATGAGCAGTTCTTC. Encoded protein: CSASQGLADYNEQFF.

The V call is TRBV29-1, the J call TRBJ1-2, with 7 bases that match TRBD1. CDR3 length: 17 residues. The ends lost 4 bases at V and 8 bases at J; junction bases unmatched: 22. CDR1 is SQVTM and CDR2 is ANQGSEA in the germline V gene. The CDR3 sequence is CSVVLSDRNHKGLGYTF. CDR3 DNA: TGCAGCGTTGTTCTTTCGGACAGGAACCACAAGGGCCTCGGCTACACCTTC.

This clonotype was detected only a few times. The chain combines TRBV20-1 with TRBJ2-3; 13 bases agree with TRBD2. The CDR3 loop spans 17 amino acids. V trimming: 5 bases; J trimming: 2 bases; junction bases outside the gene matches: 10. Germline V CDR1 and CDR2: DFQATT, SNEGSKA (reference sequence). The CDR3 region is CSASGLAGALITDTQYF. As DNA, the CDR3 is TGCAGTGCTTCCGGACTAGCGGGGGCCCTGATCACAGATACGCAGTATTTT.